These 9 T cell receptor beta chains came from one sample sequenced in a study of blood T cell repertoires in COVID-19. Some clones are missing from TCRdb's copy, which holds only in-frame ones; the method was immunoSEQ multiplex PCR. The sample has roughly 410,000 clones; about 89% are singletons. Specimen: peripheral blood. These receptor sequences come from a woman in her sixties or seventies with COVID-19, enrolled during active disease.

V is TRBV25-1 and J is TRBJ1-1; no firm D call. With 6 bases removed from V and 0 bases from J, the gap between germline ends came to 8 bases. Germline V gives CDR1 MGHDK, CDR2 SYGVNS. The length of the CDR3 is 13 residues. The CDR3 nucleotides are TGTGCCAGCAGCGCCGAGTTGAACACTGAAGCTTTCTTT. As protein: CASSAELNTEAFF.

The gene calls are TRBV3-1 (or the pseudogene TRBV3-2) and TRBJ2-3; 8 bases line up with TRBD1. The CDR3 spans 14 residues. The germline gives CDR1 LGHDT, CDR2 YNNKEL (reference sequence). J lost 6 bases, V lost 5 bases, and 7 bases had no gene match. The CDR3 coding sequence is TGTGCCAGCAGCACCCATAGACAGGGGGATACGCAGTATTTT. Translated: CASSTHRQGDTQYF.

This rearrangement joins TRBV7-9 to TRBJ2-1; D might be TRBD1 (5 bases). With 2 bases removed from V and 1 base from J, the gap between germline ends came to 9 bases. Per the germline V gene, CDR1 is SEHNR and CDR2 is FQNEAQ (reference sequence). CDR3 length equals 15 residues. The chain's CDR3 is CASSLWQGSYNEQFF. CDR3 DNA sequence: TGTGCCAGCAGCTTATGGCAGGGTTCCTACAATGAGCAGTTCTTC.

The V gene is TRBV5-1, the J gene TRBJ2-7; tentatively, D is TRBD1 (5 bases). This CDR3 is 14 amino acids long. From germline, CDR1 is SGHRS and CDR2 YFSETQ. Deletions cut 0 bases from V and 5 bases from J, with 12 bases between. CDR3 sequence reads: CASSLVAGRHEQYF. DNA of the CDR3: TGCGCCAGCAGCTTGGTGGCAGGGCGGCACGAGCAGTACTTC. The variable domain in full, with the rest retrieved from reference TRBV5-1 and TRBJ2-7, is KAGVTQTPRYLIKTRGQQVTLSCSPISGHRSVSWYQQTPGQGLQFLFEYFSETQRNKGNFPGRFSGRQFSNSRSEMNVSTLELGDSALYLCASSLVAGRHEQYFGPGTRLTVT.

The V call is TRBV29-1, the J call TRBJ1-1, with TRBD1 identical over 11 bases. This CDR3 is 14 amino acids long. V lost 6 bases, J lost 2 bases, and 5 bases stayed unmatched. The V gene's germline CDR1 is SQVTM and CDR2 ANQGSEA. The CDR3, as DNA: TGCAGCGTCCGGACAGGGGGCATTAACACTGAAGCTTTCTTT. Encoded protein: CSVRTGGINTEAFF.

This rearrangement joins TRBV7-2 to TRBJ2-3; 8 bases are a match to TRBD2. With V trimmed by 5 bases and J by 12 bases, 16 bases remained unmatched. The CDR3 loop spans 15 amino acids. The germline V gene encodes CDR1 SGHTA and CDR2 FQGNSA. The CDR3 spells CASSAQRGPLSTQYF. The DNA for the CDR3 is TGTGCCAGCAGCGCCCAGCGGGGGCCCCTTTCGACCCAGTATTTT.

The chain links TRBV3-1 (or the pseudogene TRBV3-2) to TRBJ1-2; 8 nucleotides line up with TRBD1. The CDR3 totals 14 residues. The V and J ends lost 4 bases and 6 bases, in that order; junction bases with no gene match: 7. Germline V lookup: CDR1 LGHDT, CDR2 YNNKEL (reference sequence). The DNA of the CDR3 is TGTGCCAGCAGCCGATGGACAGGGAAGGATGGCTACACCTTC. It specifies CASSRWTGKDGYTF.

The rearrangement uses TRBV5-1 and TRBJ2-3; 9 bases are shared with TRBD2. The CDR3 runs to 15 residues. CDR1 and CDR2 from the germline V gene are SGHRS and YFSETQ. J was trimmed by 4 bases and V by 4 bases; bases with no gene match: 7. The CDR3 nucleotides read TGCGCCAGCAGCCTTAGCGGGGGAATCGCAGATACGCAGTATTTT. It yields the protein CASSLSGGIADTQYF.

The chain is built from TRBV7-9 and TRBJ1-4; D perhaps matches TRBD1 (5 bases). Germline V CDR1 and CDR2: SEHNR, FQNEAQ (reference sequence). V was trimmed by 4 bases and J by 7 bases, leaving 13 bases between them. The CDR3 is 14 residues long. The CDR3 spells CASSYKGRPEKLFF. CDR3 DNA: TGTGCCAGCAGCTACAAGGGGCGGCCTGAAAAACTGTTTTTT.